This T cell receptor (beta chain) emerged from a study of T cell changes during pregnancy in multiple sclerosis. TCRdb keeps only in-frame clones here, not all; method: immunoSEQ multiplex PCR. The sample includes 55,000 to 70,000 clones, 85% to 95% of them seen just once. The CDR3 is made up of 12 amino acids. Germline CDR1 SQVTM, CDR2 ANQGSEA. The source was peripheral blood, collected after pregnancy. This clonotype was obtained from a female donor with multiple sclerosis, enrolled in a pregnancy study. The chain joins TRBV29-1 to TRBJ2-5; D possibly corresponds to TRBD2 (6 bases). The J call is doubtful: the DNA matches TRBJ2-7 better. This CDR3 is CSVVPEGYEQYF. The CDR3 DNA is TGCAGCGTTGTCCCGGAGGGGTACGAGCAGTACTTC.